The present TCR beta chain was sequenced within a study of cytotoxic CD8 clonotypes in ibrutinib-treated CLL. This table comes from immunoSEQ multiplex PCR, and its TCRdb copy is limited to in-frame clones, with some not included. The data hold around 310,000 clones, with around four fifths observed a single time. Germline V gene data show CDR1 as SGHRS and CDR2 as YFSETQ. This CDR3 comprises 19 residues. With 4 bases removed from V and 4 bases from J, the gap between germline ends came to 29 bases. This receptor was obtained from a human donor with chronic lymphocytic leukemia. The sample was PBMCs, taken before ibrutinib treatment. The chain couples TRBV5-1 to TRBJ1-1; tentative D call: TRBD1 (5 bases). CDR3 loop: CASSLEPGTLGPRGTEAFF. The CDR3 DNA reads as TGCGCCAGCAGCCTAGAACCCGGGACCCTGGGGCCACGGGGCACTGAAGCTTTCTTT. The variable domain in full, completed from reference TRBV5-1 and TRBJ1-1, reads KAGVTQTPRYLIKTRGQQVTLSCSPISGHRSVSWYQQTPGQGLQFLFEYFSETQRNKGNFPGRFSGRQFSNSRSEMNVSTLELGDSALYLCASSLEPGTLGPRGTEAFFGQGTRLTVV.